These 22 T cell receptor beta chains originate from one sample sequenced in a study of blood T cells in healthy people across ages. PCR was performed a second time for about 7 to 11 cycles using a sample-barcoded 5' primer and a J-beta primer mix. TCRdb re-analysed the 5' RACE reads in MiXCR, keeping a single row per CDR3 protein. Here the sample spans fewer than 900,000 distinct CDR3 sequences, around half being singletons. The specimen was blood. The receptors derive from a woman aged 55-70 years in good health.

About this clonotype itself: The junction departs from the called germline gene at one end, perhaps through a read error. V usage is TRBV7-2 and J usage is TRBJ2-5; D is possibly TRBD2 (6 bases). The germline V gene has CDR1 SGHTA and CDR2 FQGNSA. The CDR3 runs to 13 residues. The CDR3 DNA reads as TGTGCCAGCAGCCGGGGACTCGTCCAGACTCAGTACTTC. This translates into CASSRGLVQTQYF.

The rearrangement links TRBV28 to TRBJ2-5; tentatively, D is TRBD1 (6 bases). TRBJ2-7 explains the end of the DNA better; the J call may be wrong. This CDR3 spans 13 amino acids. Germline V gene data show CDR1 as MDHEN and CDR2 as SYDVKM. The CDR3 DNA is TGTGCCAGTAACAGGGAAATAGGCTACGAGCAGTACTTC. Translation gives CASNREIGYEQYF.

CDR3 nucleotide sequence: TGCGCCAGCAGCCCCGGGACAGGGGGCCCGTACACTGAAGCTTTCTTT. It translates to CASSPGTGGPYTEAFF. V and J are TRBV5-1 and TRBJ1-1, with 12 bases matching TRBD1. CDR3 length: 16 residues. CDR1 and CDR2 (germline): SGHRS, YFSETQ. J gave up 3 bases and V 4 bases, and 7 bases lay outside the gene matches.

This chain connects TRBV20-1 to TRBJ2-4, with 10 bases identical to TRBD1. Germline V gene lookup returns CDR1 DFQATT and CDR2 SNEGSKA (reference sequence). V lost 6 bases to trimming and J lost 1 base; unmatched junction nucleotides: 6. The CDR3 covers 15 residues. CDR3 nucleotide sequence: TGCAGTGCACCTAGACAGGGGGCGGCCAAAAACATTCAGTACTTC. The encoded protein is CSAPRQGAAKNIQYF.

The J gene is TRBJ2-1, the V gene TRBV28; 8 bases are a match to TRBD2. Germline loops: CDR1 MDHEN, CDR2 SYDVKM. Trimming removed 7 bases from V and 11 bases from J; junction bases left unmatched: 19. This CDR3 is 16 amino acids long. DNA for the CDR3: TGTGCCAGCACCTCCGGGGGTACTAGCGGTCGTAGTCAGCAGTTCTTC. Translation gives CASTSGGTSGRSQQFF.

This sequence joins TRBV2 and TRBJ1-2; 10 bases fit TRBD1. The CDR3 is 14 residues long. Germline V gene lookup returns CDR1 SNHLY and CDR2 FYNNEI. Trimming cost V 6 bases and J 4 bases; bases outside gene matches: 5. CDR3 protein: CASRTGTGAYGYTF. CDR3 nucleotide sequence: TGTGCCAGCAGAACCGGGACAGGGGCCTATGGCTACACCTTC.

This clonotype was seen at least ten times. V is TRBV29-1 and J is TRBJ2-7; possible D gene TRBD2, 6 bases. V lost 2 bases to trimming and J lost 5 bases, with 10 bases between them. This CDR3 comprises 12 residues. Germline V CDR1 and CDR2: SQVTM, ANQGSEA. This CDR3 is CSVETGEDEQYF. CDR3 DNA: TGCAGCGTTGAAACGGGAGAGGACGAGCAGTACTTC.

This clonotype appeared a few times. The chain recombines TRBV20-1 with TRBJ2-4; possibly TRBD2 for D (5 bases). The CDR3 contains 15 residues. V gave up 5 bases and J gave up 2 bases, with 16 bases separating them. The germline gives CDR1 DFQATT, CDR2 SNEGSKA (reference sequence). DNA for the CDR3: TGCAGTGCTCCAGAGGGTGGTGTATCCAAAAACATTCAGTACTTC. Translation: CSAPEGGVSKNIQYF.

A remark on this clonotype: A much larger clonotype is one base distant, so this may be a read error. The chain carries TRBV29-1 and TRBJ2-7, with a possible D match to TRBD1 (5 bases). The CDR3 extends over 12 amino acids. Germline V gene sequence: CDR1 SQVTM, CDR2 ANQGSEA. CDR3 sequence reads: CGVGPHQYEQYF. The CDR3, as DNA: TGCGGCGTGGGGCCACACCAGTACGAGCAGTACTTC.

About this clonotype itself: With a much larger clone just one base away, this may be a read error. The rearrangement links TRBV10-3 to TRBJ2-5; 8 nucleotides match TRBD1. From germline, CDR1 is ENHRY and CDR2 SYGVKD. There are 16 residues in the CDR3. V gave up 6 bases and J gave up 2 bases; unmatched junction bases: 11. The chain's CDR3 is CAISSGAGGGQETQYF. The DNA of the CDR3 is TGTGCCATCAGCTCCGGGGCAGGGGGCGGGCAAGAGACCCAGTACTTC.

The V and J genes are TRBV24-1 and TRBJ2-3; D not certain. Germline V lookup: CDR1 KGHDR, CDR2 SFDVKD. The V gene lost 7 bases and the J gene lost 1 base, with 11 bases spanning the gap. This CDR3 region has 14 residues. In DNA, the CDR3 is TGTGCCACCAGCGGGCAAATAGGCACAGATACGCAGTATTTT. It encodes CATSGQIGTDTQYF.

This clonotype turned up a few times. The chain joins TRBV7-9 to TRBJ1-2; TRBD1 might be the D (5 bases). Germline values: CDR1 SEHNR, CDR2 FQNEAQ (reference sequence). The CDR3 consists of 16 residues. Trimming took 0 bases from V and 0 from J, leaving 11 bases between them. The CDR3 DNA sequence: TGTGCCAGCAGCTTAGCGGGGACGGAACCTAACTATGGCTACACCTTC. Protein product: CASSLAGTEPNYGYTF.

The rearrangement joins TRBV5-1 to TRBJ2-5; 8 bases are shared with TRBD1. This CDR3 has 13 amino acids. Germline CDR1 and CDR2: SGHRS and YFSETQ. Trimming at V came to 5 bases and at J to 1 base, leaving 1 base not matched to a gene. CDR3 nucleotide sequence: TGCGCCAGCAGGACAGGGGCCCAAGAGACCCAGTACTTC. This translates into CASRTGAQETQYF.

The gene calls are TRBV28 and TRBJ2-4, with D possibly being TRBD1 (6 bases). The J call is in doubt because the DNA end fits TRBJ2-5 better. The V gene's germline CDR1 is MDHEN and CDR2 SYDVKM. This CDR3 comprises 14 residues. CDR3 nucleotides: TGTGCCAGCAGTTATCAGGGGTGGGGAGAGACCCAGTACTTC. Translating it yields CASSYQGWGETQYF.

V usage is TRBV7-2 and J usage is TRBJ2-7; 10 nucleotides agree with TRBD2. The ends lost 7 bases at V and 1 base at J; junction bases unmatched: 7. This CDR3 has 15 amino acids. The germline CDR1 and CDR2 sequences are SGHTA and FQGNSA. In DNA form, the CDR3 reads TGTGCCAGCATATTAATAGCGGGAGGTTCCTACGAGCAGTACTTC. This sequence encodes CASILIAGGSYEQYF.

This clonotype was counted a few times. This chain connects TRBV29-1 to TRBJ2-1; 8 bases align to TRBD1. Germline trimming cut 7 bases from V and 8 bases from J; bases unmatched to any gene: 10. The CDR3 consists of 13 residues. Germline values: CDR1 SQVTM, CDR2 ANQGSEA. The CDR3 sequence is CSAGGQANYEQFF. In nucleotides, the CDR3 is TGCAGCGCTGGGGGACAGGCTAACTATGAGCAGTTCTTC.

This rearrangement joins TRBV20-1 to TRBJ2-5; 9 bases are shared with TRBD2. The V and J ends lost 6 bases and 11 bases, in that order; junction bases with no gene match: 13. CDR1 is DFQATT and CDR2 is SNEGSKA in the germline V gene (reference sequence). The CDR3 has 13 amino acids. As DNA, the CDR3 is TGCAGTGCCATAGCGGGAGTTTACGATGAGCAGTACTTC. It encodes CSAIAGVYDEQYF.

The genes are TRBV6-2 or TRBV6-3 and TRBJ2-6; no definite D call. Per the germline V gene, CDR1 is MNHEY and CDR2 is SVGEGT. Trimming took off 6 bases at V and 1 base at J, with 7 bases between the two ends. The CDR3 runs 14 residues. The CDR3: CASSRWSGANVLTF. CDR3 nucleotides: TGTGCCAGCAGCCGGTGGTCTGGGGCCAACGTCCTGACTTTC.

The V call is TRBV3-1, the J call TRBJ2-3; 8 bases are a match to TRBD2. V shed 5 bases and J 1 base; nucleotides not matched to a gene: 5. CDR3 length: 15 residues. From germline, CDR1 is LGHDT and CDR2 YNNKEL (reference sequence). The CDR3 DNA sequence: TGTGCCAGCAGCGATAGCGGGGCCCGCACAGATACGCAGTATTTT. This codes for CASSDSGARTDTQYF.

The J gene is TRBJ1-5, the V gene TRBV6-2 or TRBV6-3; no clear D gene. This CDR3 has 15 amino acids. Trimming shortened V by 5 bases and J by 1 base, and 12 bases separated the two germline ends. The germline V gene has CDR1 MNHEY and CDR2 SVGEGT. The CDR3 region is CASSRNPGSNQPQHF. For the CDR3, the DNA is TGTGCCAGCAGTAGAAATCCGGGGAGCAATCAGCCCCAGCATTTT.

The chain has TRBV20-1 and TRBJ2-1; 9 bases line up with TRBD1. Germline CDR1 is DFQATT and CDR2 is SNEGSKA (reference sequence). Unmatched junction bases numbered 12, after V lost 5 bases and J lost 10 bases. The CDR3 totals 14 residues. In nucleotides, the CDR3 is TGCAGTGCTGCCTCTGGGACAGGGCTCCCCGAGCAGTTCTTC. Protein: CSAASGTGLPEQFF.

The genes are TRBV20-1 and TRBJ1-6; 8 bases align to TRBD1. Germline V gene data show CDR1 as DFQATT and CDR2 as SNEGSKA (reference sequence). The CDR3 consists of 13 residues. V trimming: 6 bases; J trimming: 10 bases; junction bases outside the gene matches: 8. In nucleotides, the CDR3 is TGCAGTGCCCGTCCCGGGACAGGATCACCCCTCCACTTT. The encoded protein is CSARPGTGSPLHF.